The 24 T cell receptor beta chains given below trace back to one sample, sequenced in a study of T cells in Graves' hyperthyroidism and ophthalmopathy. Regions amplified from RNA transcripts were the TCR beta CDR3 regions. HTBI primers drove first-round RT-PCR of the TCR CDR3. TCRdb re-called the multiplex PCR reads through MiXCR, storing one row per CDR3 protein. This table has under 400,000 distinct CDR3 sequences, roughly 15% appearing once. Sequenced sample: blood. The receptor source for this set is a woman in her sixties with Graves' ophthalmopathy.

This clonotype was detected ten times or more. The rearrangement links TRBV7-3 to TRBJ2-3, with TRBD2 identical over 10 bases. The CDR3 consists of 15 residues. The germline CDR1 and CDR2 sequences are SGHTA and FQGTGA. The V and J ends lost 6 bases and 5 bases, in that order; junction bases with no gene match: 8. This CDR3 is CASSTRSSGRDTQYF. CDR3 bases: TGTGCCAGCAGTACACGGTCTAGCGGGAGAGATACGCAGTATTTT.

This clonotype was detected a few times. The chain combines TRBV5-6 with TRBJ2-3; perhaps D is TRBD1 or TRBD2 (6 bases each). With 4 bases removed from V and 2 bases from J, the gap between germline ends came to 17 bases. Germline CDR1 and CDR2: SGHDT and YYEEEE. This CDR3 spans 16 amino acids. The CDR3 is CASSRGTQVVTDTQYF. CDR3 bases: TGTGCCAGCAGCCGCGGGACACAGGTCGTCACAGATACGCAGTATTTT.

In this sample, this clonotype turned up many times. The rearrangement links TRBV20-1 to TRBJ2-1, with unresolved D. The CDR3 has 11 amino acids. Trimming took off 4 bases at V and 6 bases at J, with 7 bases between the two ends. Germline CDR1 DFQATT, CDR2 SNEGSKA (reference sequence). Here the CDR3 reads CSAKGPNEQFF. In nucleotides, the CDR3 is TGCAGTGCTAAAGGACCCAATGAGCAGTTCTTC.

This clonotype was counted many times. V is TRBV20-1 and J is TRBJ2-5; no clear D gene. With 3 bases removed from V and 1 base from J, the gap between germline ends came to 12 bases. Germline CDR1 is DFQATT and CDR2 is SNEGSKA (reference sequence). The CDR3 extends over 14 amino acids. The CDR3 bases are TGCAGTGCTAGGTTCTCGTCAGTCCAAGAGACCCAGTACTTC. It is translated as CSARFSSVQETQYF.

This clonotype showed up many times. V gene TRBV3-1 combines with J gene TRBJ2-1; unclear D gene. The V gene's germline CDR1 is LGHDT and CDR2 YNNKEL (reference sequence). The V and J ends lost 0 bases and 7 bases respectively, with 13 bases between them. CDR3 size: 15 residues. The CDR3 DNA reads TGTGCCAGCAGCCAAGATACGAGAGGACCAAATGAGCAGTTCTTC. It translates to CASSQDTRGPNEQFF.

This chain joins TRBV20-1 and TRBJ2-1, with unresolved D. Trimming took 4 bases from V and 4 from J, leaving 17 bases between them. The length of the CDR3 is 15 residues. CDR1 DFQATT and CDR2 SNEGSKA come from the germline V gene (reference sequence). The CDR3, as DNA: TGCAGTGCTAACCTCGCAGGACCGCTTTACAATGAGCAGTTCTTC. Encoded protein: CSANLAGPLYNEQFF.

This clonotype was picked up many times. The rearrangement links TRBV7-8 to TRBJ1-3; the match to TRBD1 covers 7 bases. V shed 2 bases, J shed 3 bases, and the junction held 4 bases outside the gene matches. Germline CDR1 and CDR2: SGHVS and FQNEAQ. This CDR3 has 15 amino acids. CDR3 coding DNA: TGTGCCAGCAGCTTACTGACAGGGTTTGGAAACACCATATATTTT. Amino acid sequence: CASSLLTGFGNTIYF.

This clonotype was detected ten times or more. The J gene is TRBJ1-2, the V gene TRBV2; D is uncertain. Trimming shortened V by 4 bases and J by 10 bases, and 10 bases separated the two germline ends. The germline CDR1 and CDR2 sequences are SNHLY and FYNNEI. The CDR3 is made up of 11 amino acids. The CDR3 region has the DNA TGTGCCAGCAGTGCCGGGTCCTCCTACACCTTC. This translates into CASSAGSSYTF.

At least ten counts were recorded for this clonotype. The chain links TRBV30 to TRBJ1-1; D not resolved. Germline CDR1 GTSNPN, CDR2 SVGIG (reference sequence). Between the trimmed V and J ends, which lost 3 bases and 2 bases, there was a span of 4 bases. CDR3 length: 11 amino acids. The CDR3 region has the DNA TGTGCCTGGAGCCGAAACACTGAAGCTTTCTTT. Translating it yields CAWSRNTEAFF.

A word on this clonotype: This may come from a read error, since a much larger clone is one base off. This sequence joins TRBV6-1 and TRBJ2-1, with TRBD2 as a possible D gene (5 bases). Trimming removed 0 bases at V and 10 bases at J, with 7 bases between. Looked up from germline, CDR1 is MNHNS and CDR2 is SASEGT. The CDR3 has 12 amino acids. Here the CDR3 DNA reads TGTGCCAGCAGTGAAGCCGACTACGAGCAGTTCTTC. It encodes CASSEADYEQFF.

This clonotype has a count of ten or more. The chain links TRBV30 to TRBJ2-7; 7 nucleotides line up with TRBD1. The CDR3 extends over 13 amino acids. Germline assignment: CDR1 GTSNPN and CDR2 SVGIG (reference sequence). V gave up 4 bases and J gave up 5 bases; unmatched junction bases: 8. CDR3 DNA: TGTGCCTGGACGCGGACAGGCCCAAACGAGCAGTACTTC. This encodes CAWTRTGPNEQYF.

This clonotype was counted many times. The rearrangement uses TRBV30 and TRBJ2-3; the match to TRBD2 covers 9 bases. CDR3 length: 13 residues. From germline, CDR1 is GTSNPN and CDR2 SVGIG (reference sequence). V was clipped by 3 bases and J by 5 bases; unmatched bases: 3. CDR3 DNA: TGTGCCTGGAGGTTTAGCGGGAGAGATACGCAGTATTTT. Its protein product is CAWRFSGRDTQYF.

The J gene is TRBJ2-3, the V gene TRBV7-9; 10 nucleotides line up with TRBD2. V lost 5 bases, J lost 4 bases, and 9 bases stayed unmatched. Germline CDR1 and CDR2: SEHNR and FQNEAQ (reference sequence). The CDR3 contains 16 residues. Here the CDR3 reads CASSPVSGRRSDTQYF. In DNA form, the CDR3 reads TGTGCCAGCAGCCCCGTTAGCGGGAGGAGGTCAGATACGCAGTATTTT.

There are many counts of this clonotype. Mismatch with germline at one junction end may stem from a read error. CDR3 protein: CASSLRQGAYQETQYF. As DNA, the CDR3 is TGTGCCAGCAGTCTACGACAGGGGGCCTACCAGGAGACCCAGTACTTC. This chain joins TRBV6-1 and TRBJ2-5, with TRBD1 matching 10 bases. Germline V gives CDR1 MNHNS, CDR2 SASEGT. The CDR3 totals 16 residues.

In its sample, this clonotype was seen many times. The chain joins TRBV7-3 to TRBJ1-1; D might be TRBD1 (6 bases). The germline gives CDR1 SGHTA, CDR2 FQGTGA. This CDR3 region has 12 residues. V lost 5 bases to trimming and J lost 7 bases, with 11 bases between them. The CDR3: CASSRDNGEAFF. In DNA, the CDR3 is TGTGCCAGCAGCCGGGACAACGGTGAAGCTTTCTTT.

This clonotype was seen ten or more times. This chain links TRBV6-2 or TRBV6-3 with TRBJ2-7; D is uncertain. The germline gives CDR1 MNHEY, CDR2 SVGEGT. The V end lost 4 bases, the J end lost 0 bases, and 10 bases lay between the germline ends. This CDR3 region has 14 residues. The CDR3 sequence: CASSSPTSSYEQYF. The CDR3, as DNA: TGTGCCAGCAGTTCCCCCACGAGCTCCTACGAGCAGTACTTC.

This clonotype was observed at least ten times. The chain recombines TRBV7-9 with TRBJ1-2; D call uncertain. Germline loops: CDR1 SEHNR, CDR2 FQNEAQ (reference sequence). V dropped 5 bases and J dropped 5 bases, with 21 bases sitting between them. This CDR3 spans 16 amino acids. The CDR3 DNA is TGTGCCAGCAGCCCCCAGAGTTTAATCGGAGGTTATGGCTACACCTTC. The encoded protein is CASSPQSLIGGYGYTF.

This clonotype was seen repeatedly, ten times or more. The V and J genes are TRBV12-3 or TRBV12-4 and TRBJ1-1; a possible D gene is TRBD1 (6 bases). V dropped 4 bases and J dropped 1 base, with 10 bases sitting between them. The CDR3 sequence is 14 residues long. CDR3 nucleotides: TGTGCCAGCAGTTCGGGGGCGGGGAACACTGAAGCTTTCTTT. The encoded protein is CASSSGAGNTEAFF.

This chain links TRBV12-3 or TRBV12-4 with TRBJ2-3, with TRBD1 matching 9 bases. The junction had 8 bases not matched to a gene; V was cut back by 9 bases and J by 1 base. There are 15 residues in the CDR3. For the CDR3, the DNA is TGTGCCAGTTCGGACAGGGGAGATGGCACAGATACGCAGTATTTT. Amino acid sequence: CASSDRGDGTDTQYF.

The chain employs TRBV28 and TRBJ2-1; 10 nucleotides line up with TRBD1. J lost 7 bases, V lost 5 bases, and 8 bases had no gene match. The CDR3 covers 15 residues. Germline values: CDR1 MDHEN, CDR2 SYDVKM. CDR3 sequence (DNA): TGTGCCAGCAGTATTGGACAGGGGGTTTTGAATGAGCAGTTCTTC. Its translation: CASSIGQGVLNEQFF.

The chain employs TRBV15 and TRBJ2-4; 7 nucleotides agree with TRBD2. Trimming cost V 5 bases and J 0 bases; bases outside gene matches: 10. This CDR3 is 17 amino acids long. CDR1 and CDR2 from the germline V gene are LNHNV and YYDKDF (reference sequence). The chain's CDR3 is CATSGGEVDLAKNIQYF. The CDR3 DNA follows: TGTGCCACCAGCGGGGGGGAGGTTGACTTAGCCAAAAACATTCAGTACTTC. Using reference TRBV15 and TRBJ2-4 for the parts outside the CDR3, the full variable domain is DAMVIQNPRYQVTQFGKPVTLSCSQTLNHNVMYWYQQKSSQAPKLLFHYYDKDFNNEADTPDNFQSRRPNTSFCFLDIRSPGLGDTAMYLCATSGGEVDLAKNIQYFGAGTRLSVL.

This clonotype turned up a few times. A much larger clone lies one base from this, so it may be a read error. The CDR3 region is CASSPGGREGSPPHF. The DNA for the CDR3 is TGTGCCAGCAGCCCCGGTGGCAGGGAGGGCTCACCCCCCCACTTT. The rearrangement links TRBV11-2 to TRBJ1-6; D might be TRBD1 (5 bases). The CDR3 runs 15 residues. Looked up from germline, CDR1 is SGHAT and CDR2 is FQNNGV.

Here the CDR3 DNA reads TGTGCCAGCAGCCCGTCACTAGCGGGAGGGCAGAGCGGGGAGCTGTTTTTT. Amino acids: CASSPSLAGGQSGELFF. The J gene is TRBJ2-2, the V gene TRBV7-3, with TRBD2 matching 13 bases. Germline V lookup: CDR1 SGHTA, CDR2 FQGTGA. V dropped 5 bases and J dropped 7; count of bases not matched to a gene: 10. CDR3 length equals 17 residues. The variable domain in full, with the rest retrieved from reference TRBV7-3 and TRBJ2-2, is GAGVSQTPSNKVTEKGKYVELRCDPISGHTALYWYRQSLGQGPEFLIYFQGTGAADDSGLPNDRFFAVRPEGSVSTLKIQRTERGDSAVYLCASSPSLAGGQSGELFFGEGSRLTVL.

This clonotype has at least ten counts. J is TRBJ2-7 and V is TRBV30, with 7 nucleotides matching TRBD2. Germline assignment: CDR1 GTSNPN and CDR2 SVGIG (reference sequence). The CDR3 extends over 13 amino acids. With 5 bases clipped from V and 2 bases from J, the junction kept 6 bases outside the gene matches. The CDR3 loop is CAWAGGGTYEQYF. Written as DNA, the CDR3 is TGTGCCTGGGCTGGGGGGGGGACCTACGAGCAGTACTTC.